This T cell receptor beta chain was sequenced for a study of T-cell memory formation after mild COVID-19. This clonotype appeared many times. Its antigen remains unidentified. Study-level results: For second-wave clones that peaked at day 37, SARS-CoV-2 specificity went unverified.

There are 15 residues in the CDR3. Trimming cost V 0 bases and J 0 bases; bases outside gene matches: 2. CDR1 SGDLS and CDR2 YYNGEE come from the germline V gene. MiXCR was run by TCRdb on the 5' RACE reads, yielding one entry per CDR3 protein. The profile covers some 600,000 distinct CDR3 sequences, with roughly 17% appearing a single time and roughly 8.2% taken by the ten largest. This chain joins TRBV9 and TRBJ2-7, with 8 bases fitting TRBD1. This sequence was found in an adult woman who had mild COVID-19 (a few samples of this study predate the infection). Cell type and time point are not known. What was sequenced was PBMCs or a T cell subset sorted from them (not recorded which). CDR3 in DNA: TGTGCCAGCAGCGTAGATGGGACAGGCTCCTACGAGCAGTACTTC. The encoded protein is CASSVDGTGSYEQYF.